These 13 T cell receptor beta chains were sequenced from one sample in a study of blood T cell repertoires in COVID-19. TCRdb's table, derived via immunoSEQ multiplex PCR, lists solely in-frame clones and lacks some. The sample gives 47,000 or so clones, about 86% of which show up once; about 20% is in the top ten. The sample taken for sequencing was peripheral blood. The receptors shown here come from a woman over 75 with COVID-19, enrolled during active disease.

The V call is TRBV3-1 (or the pseudogene TRBV3-2), the J call TRBJ1-2, with a tentative D call TRBD1 (5 bases). The germline V gene encodes CDR1 LGHDT and CDR2 YNNKEL (reference sequence). V lost 0 bases, J lost 8 bases, and 16 bases lay in between. This CDR3 is 15 amino acids long. The CDR3 nucleotides read TGTGCCAGCAGCCAAGACTCCGGGCAGGGTCAAGGCTACACCTTC. Its translation: CASSQDSGQGQGYTF.

The chain combines TRBV15 with TRBJ2-5; TRBD1 matches 7 bases. The CDR3 contains 13 residues. V lost 6 bases and J lost 5; bases outside the gene matches: 6. Germline loops: CDR1 LNHNV, CDR2 YYDKDF (reference sequence). CDR3 sequence: CATRTTGKETQYF. For the CDR3, the DNA is TGTGCCACCAGAACGACAGGGAAGGAGACCCAGTACTTC.

This clone was seen a single time. V is TRBV2 and J is TRBJ2-3; 11 bases line up with TRBD2. The V gene end was trimmed by 5 bases and the J gene end by 8 bases; junction bases not matched to a gene: 6. Germline V lookup: CDR1 SNHLY, CDR2 FYNNEI. The CDR3 has 14 residues. The CDR3 nucleotides read TGTGCCAGCAGTCCACTAGCGGGAGTGGGTACGCAGTATTTT. It yields the protein CASSPLAGVGTQYF.

This clone has only one observation. The chain is built from TRBV3-1 (or the pseudogene TRBV3-2) and TRBJ1-2; D is unclear. Germline V gene sequence: CDR1 LGHDT, CDR2 YNNKEL (reference sequence). The V and J ends lost 2 bases and 7 bases respectively, with 11 bases between them. The CDR3 loop spans 13 amino acids. CDR3 loop: CASSQSVRGGYTF. CDR3 bases: TGTGCCAGCAGCCAAAGTGTTCGGGGTGGCTACACCTTC.

This chain links TRBV7-9 with TRBJ2-7; D is undetermined. Germline-derived CDR1 and CDR2 are SEHNR and FQNEAQ (reference sequence). V was cut by 1 base and J by 2 bases, with 12 bases left in between. This CDR3 is 15 amino acids long. CDR3 loop: CASSLDSSAAYEQYF. The DNA of the CDR3 is TGTGCCAGCAGCTTAGATAGTTCGGCGGCCTACGAGCAGTACTTC.

The CDR3 DNA reads TGTGCCAGCAGCTTGTACCGCGCAACTAATGAAAAACTGTTTTTT. This sequence encodes CASSLYRATNEKLFF. The rearrangement uses TRBV7-8 and TRBJ1-4; D gene ambiguous. CDR1 SGHVS and CDR2 FQNEAQ come from the germline V gene. Trimming pared 3 bases from V and 0 bases from J, leaving 8 bases between. The CDR3 runs 15 residues.

The table lists this clone with a count of one. The CDR3 protein is CASSHIGLEQYF. The CDR3 region has the DNA TGTGCCAGCAGCCATATTGGCCTCGAGCAGTACTTC. This chain joins TRBV3-1 (or the pseudogene TRBV3-2) and TRBJ2-7; D uncertain. Germline assignment: CDR1 LGHDT and CDR2 YNNKEL (reference sequence). Trimming shortened V by 3 bases and J by 6 bases, and 9 bases separated the two germline ends. This CDR3 region has 12 residues.

This chain connects TRBV5-1 to TRBJ2-5, with D possibly being TRBD2 (6 bases). Trimming pared 0 bases from V and 2 bases from J, leaving 14 bases between. This CDR3 region has 16 residues. Germline V lookup: CDR1 SGHRS, CDR2 YFSETQ. The CDR3 is CASSLAKGGPQETQYF. DNA for the CDR3: TGCGCCAGCAGCTTGGCCAAAGGAGGGCCACAAGAGACCCAGTACTTC.

V usage is TRBV6-4 and J usage is TRBJ2-5; 9 bases align to TRBD1. Germline loops: CDR1 MRHNA, CDR2 SNTAGT. With V trimmed by 2 bases and J by 4 bases, 8 bases remained unmatched. The CDR3 covers 16 residues. The CDR3 nucleotides read TGTGCCAGCAGTGACCCGGGACAGGGTTTTCGAGAGACCCAGTACTTC. Protein sequence: CASSDPGQGFRETQYF.

V and J are TRBV12-3 or TRBV12-4 and TRBJ1-2; D unresolved. This CDR3 comprises 12 residues. V shed 6 bases and J shed 5 bases, with 10 bases lying between them. The DNA of the CDR3 is TGTGCCAGCAGGTCGAACGGTTATGGCTACACCTTC. The encoded protein is CASRSNGYGYTF.

The chain's CDR3 is CASHQGQGDVEKLFF. The CDR3 DNA sequence: TGTGCCAGCCACCAGGGACAGGGGGACGTGGAAAAACTGTTTTTT. The chain has TRBV25-1 and TRBJ1-4, with 11 bases matching TRBD1. V lost 8 bases to trimming and J lost 8 bases; unmatched junction nucleotides: 10. The CDR3 has 15 amino acids. Looked up from germline, CDR1 is MGHDK and CDR2 is SYGVNS.

The genes are TRBV12-3 or TRBV12-4 and TRBJ2-1; TRBD2 matches 8 bases. The length of the CDR3 is 13 residues. Trimming removed 7 bases from V and 3 bases from J; junction bases left unmatched: 2. CDR3 sequence: CASTGGFYNEQFF. In DNA, the CDR3 is TGTGCCAGCACGGGAGGGTTCTACAATGAGCAGTTCTTC.

The genes are TRBV12-3 or TRBV12-4 and TRBJ2-3; the D is unclear. Trimming took off 6 bases at V and 3 bases at J, with 7 bases between the two ends. The CDR3 covers 12 residues. As DNA, the CDR3 is TGTGCCAGCAGCCGACAAACAGATACGCAGTATTTT. Protein: CASSRQTDTQYF.